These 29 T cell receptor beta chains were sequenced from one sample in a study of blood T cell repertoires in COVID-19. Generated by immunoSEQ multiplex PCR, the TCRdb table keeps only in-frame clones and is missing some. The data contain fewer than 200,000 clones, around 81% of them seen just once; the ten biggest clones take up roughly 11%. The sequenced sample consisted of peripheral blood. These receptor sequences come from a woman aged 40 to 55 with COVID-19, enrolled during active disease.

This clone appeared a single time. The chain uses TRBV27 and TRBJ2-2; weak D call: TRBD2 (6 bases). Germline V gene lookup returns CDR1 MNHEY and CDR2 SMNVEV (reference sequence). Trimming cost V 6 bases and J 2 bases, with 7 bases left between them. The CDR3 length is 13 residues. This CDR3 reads CASSGTNTGELFF. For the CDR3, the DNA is TGTGCCAGCAGCGGGACTAACACCGGGGAGCTGTTTTTT.

The CDR3 region has the DNA TGTGCCAGCAGCTCCGGGAGCGTCAATCAGCCCCAGCATTTT. Its protein product is CASSSGSVNQPQHF. The gene calls are TRBV6-5 and TRBJ1-5; D ambiguous. In germline, CDR1 is MNHEY, CDR2 SVGAGI. CDR3 size: 14 residues. Trimming took 6 bases from V and 3 from J, leaving 12 bases between them.

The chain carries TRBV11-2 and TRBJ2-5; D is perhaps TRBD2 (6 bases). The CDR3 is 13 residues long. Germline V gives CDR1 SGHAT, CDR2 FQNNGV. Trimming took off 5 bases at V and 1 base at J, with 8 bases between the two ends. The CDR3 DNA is TGTGCCAGCAGCCCGGGAGTCCAAGAGACCCAGTACTTC. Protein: CASSPGVQETQYF.

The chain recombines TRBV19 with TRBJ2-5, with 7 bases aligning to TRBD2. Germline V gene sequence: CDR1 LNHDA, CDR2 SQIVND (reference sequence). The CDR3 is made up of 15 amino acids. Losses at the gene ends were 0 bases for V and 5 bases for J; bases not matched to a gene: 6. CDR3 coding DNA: TGTGCCAGTAGTATAGAGTCGGGAGGCGGGGAGACCCAGTACTTC. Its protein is CASSIESGGGETQYF.

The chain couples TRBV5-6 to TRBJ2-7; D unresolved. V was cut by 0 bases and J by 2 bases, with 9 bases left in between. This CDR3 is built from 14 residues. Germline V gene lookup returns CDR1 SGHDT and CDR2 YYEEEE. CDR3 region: CASSLALSAYEQYV. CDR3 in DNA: TGTGCCAGCAGCTTGGCCCTCTCGGCCTACGAGCAGTACGTC.

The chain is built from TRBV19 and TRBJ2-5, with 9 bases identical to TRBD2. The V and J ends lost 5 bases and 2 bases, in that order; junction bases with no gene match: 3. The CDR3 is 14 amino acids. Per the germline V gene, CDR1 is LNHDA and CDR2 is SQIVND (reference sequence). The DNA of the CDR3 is TGTGCCAGTAGTTTCGGACTAGCGCAAGAGACCCAGTACTTC. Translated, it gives CASSFGLAQETQYF.

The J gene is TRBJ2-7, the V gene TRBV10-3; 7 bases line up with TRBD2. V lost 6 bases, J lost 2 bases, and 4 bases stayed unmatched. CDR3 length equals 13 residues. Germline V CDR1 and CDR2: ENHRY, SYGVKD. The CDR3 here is CAISLADTYEQYF. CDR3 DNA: TGTGCCATCAGCCTAGCGGATACCTACGAGCAGTACTTC.

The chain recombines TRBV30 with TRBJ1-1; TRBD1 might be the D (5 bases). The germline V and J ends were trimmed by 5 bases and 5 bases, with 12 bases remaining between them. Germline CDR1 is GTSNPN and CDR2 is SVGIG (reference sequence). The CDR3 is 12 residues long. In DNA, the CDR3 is TGTGCCTGGGACAGACAAATGACTGAAGCTTTCTTT. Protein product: CAWDRQMTEAFF.

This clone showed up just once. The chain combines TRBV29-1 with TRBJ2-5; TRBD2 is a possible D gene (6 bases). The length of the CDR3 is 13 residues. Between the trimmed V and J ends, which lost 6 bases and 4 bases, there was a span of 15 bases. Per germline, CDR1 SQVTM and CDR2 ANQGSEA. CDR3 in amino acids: CSVRRELGETQYF. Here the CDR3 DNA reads TGCAGCGTACGGAGGGAGTTAGGAGAGACCCAGTACTTC.

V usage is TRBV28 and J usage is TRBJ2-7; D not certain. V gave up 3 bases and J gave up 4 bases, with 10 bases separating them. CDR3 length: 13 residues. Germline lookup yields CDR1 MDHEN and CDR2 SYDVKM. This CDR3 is CASSFTTLYEQYF. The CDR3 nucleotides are TGTGCCAGCAGTTTCACCACCCTATACGAGCAGTACTTC.

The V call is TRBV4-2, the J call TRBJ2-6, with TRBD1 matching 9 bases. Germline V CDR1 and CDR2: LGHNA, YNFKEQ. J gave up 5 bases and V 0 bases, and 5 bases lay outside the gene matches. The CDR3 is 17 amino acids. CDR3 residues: CASSQETDRGRANVLTF. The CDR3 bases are TGTGCCAGCAGCCAAGAGACTGACAGGGGGAGGGCCAACGTCCTGACTTTC.

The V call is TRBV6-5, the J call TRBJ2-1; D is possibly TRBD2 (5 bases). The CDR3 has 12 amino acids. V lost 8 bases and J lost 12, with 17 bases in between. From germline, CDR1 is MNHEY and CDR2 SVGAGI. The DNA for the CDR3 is TGTGCCAGCGGGCTTGGTAGCGCGGGGCAGTTCTTC. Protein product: CASGLGSAGQFF.

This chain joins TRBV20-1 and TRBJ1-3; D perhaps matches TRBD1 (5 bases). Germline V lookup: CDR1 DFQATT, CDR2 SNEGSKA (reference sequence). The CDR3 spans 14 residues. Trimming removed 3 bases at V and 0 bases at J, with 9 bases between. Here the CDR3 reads CSASETDSGNTIYF. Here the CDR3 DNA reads TGCAGTGCTAGTGAGACAGACTCTGGAAACACCATATATTTT.

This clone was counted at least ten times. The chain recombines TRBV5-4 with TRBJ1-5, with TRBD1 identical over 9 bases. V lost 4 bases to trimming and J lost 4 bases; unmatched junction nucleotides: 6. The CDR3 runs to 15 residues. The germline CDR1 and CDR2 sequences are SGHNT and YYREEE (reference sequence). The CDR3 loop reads CASSLDRGRNQPQHF. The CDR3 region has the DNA TGTGCCAGCAGCCTTGACAGGGGGAGAAATCAGCCCCAGCATTTT.

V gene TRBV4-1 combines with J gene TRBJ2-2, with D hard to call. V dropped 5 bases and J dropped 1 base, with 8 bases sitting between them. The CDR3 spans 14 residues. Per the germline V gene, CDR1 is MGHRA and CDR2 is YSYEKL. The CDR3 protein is CASSEGRNTGELFF. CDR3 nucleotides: TGCGCCAGCAGCGAAGGCAGGAACACCGGGGAGCTGTTTTTT.

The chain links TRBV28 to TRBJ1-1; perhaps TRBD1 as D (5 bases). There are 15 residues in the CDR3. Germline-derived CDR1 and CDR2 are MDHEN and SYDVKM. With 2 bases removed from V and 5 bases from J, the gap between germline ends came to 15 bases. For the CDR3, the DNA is TGTGCCAGCAGTTTAGGTAGAGGGCGGGGGACTGAAGCTTTCTTT. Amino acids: CASSLGRGRGTEAFF. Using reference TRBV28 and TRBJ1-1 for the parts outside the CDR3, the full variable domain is DVKVTQSSRYLVKRTGEKVFLECVQDMDHENMFWYRQDPGLGLRLIYFSYDVKMKEKGDIPEGYSVSREKKERFSLILESASTNQTSMYLCASSLGRGRGTEAFFGQGTRLTVV.

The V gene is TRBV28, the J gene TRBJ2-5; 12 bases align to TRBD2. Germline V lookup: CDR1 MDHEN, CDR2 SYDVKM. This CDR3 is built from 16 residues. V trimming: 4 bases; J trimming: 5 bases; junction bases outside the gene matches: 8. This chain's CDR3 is CASSSPGLAGRETQYF. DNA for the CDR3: TGTGCCAGCAGTTCCCCCGGACTAGCGGGAAGGGAGACCCAGTACTTC.

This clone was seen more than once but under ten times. In DNA form, the CDR3 reads TGTGCCAGCACCGGACTTGGGAACACTGAAGCTTTCTTT. Amino acid sequence: CASTGLGNTEAFF. The chain has TRBV12-3 or TRBV12-4 and TRBJ1-1; D unresolved. This CDR3 has 13 amino acids. V was clipped by 7 bases and J by 1 base, with 10 bases between them.

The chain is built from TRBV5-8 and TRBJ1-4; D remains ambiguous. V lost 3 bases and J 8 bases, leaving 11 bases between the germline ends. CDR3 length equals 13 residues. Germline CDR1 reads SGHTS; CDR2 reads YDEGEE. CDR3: CASSWQEEEKLFF. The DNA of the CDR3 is TGTGCCAGCAGCTGGCAGGAGGAGGAAAAACTGTTTTTT.

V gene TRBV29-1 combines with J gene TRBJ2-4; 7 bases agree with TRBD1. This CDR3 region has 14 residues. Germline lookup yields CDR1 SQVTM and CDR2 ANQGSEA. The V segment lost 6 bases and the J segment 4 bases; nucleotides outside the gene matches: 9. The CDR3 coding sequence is TGCAGCGTAGGAATAGGGGGCCGAAAAAACATTCAGTACTTC. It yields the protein CSVGIGGRKNIQYF.

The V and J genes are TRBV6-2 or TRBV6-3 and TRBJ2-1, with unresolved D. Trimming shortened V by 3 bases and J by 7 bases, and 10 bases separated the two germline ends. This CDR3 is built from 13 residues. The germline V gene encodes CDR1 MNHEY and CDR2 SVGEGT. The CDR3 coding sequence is TGTGCCAGCAGTTATGGAGCTTCAAATGAGCAGTTCTTC. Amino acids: CASSYGASNEQFF.

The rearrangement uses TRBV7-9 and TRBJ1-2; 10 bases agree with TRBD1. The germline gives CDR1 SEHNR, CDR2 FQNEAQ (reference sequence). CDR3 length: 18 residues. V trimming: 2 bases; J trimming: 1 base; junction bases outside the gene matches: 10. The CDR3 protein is CASSLSPSTGGINYGYTF. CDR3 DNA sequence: TGTGCCAGCAGCTTATCCCCCTCGACAGGGGGCATTAACTATGGCTACACCTTC.

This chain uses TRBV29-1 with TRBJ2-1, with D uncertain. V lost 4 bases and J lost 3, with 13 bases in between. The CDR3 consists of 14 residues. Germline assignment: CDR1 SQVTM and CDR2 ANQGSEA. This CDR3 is CSVVEALSYNEQFF. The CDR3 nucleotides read TGCAGCGTTGTTGAGGCGTTAAGCTACAATGAGCAGTTCTTC.

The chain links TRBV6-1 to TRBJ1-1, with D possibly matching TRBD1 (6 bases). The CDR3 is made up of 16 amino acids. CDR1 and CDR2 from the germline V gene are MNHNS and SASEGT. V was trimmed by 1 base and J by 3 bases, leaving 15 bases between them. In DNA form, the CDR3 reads TGTGCCAGCAGTGAAGGCACGTACAGGGTCTACACTGAAGCTTTCTTT. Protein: CASSEGTYRVYTEAFF.

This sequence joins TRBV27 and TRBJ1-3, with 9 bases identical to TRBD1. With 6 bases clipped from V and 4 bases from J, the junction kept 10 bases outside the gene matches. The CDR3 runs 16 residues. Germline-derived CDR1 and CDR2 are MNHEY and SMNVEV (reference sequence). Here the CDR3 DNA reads TGTGCCAGCAGAACTTACGGACAGGGGTCCGGAAACACCATATATTTT. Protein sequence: CASRTYGQGSGNTIYF.

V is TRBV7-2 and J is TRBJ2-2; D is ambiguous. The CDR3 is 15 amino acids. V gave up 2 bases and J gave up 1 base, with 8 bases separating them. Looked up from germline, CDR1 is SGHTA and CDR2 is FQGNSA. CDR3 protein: CASSLPAENTGELFF. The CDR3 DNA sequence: TGTGCCAGCAGCTTACCTGCGGAGAACACCGGGGAGCTGTTTTTT. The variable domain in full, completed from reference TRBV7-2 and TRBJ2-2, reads GAGVSQSPSNKVTEKGKDVELRCDPISGHTALYWYRQSLGQGLEFLIYFQGNSAPDKSGLPSDRFSAERTGGSVSTLTIQRTQQEDSAVYLCASSLPAENTGELFFGEGSRLTVL.

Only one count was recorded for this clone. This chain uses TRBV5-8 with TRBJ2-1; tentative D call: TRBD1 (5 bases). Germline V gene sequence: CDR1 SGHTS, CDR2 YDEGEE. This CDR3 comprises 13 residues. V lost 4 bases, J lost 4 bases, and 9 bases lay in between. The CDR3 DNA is TGTGCCAGCAGCACTTCAGGGTACAATGAGCAGTTCTTC. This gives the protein CASSTSGYNEQFF.

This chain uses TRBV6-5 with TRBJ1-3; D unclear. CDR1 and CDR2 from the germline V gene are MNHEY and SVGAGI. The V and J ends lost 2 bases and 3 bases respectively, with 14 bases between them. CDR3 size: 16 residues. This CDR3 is CASSYRAGGFGNTIYF. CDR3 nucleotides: TGTGCCAGCAGTTACAGGGCCGGAGGGTTTGGAAACACCATATATTTT.

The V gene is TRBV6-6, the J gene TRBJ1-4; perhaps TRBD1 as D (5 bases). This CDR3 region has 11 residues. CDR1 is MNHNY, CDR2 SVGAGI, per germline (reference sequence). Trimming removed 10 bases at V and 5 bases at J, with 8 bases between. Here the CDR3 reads CATRQNEKLFF. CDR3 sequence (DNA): TGTGCCACCCGACAGAATGAAAAACTGTTTTTT.